These 18 T cell receptor beta chains were sequenced from one sample in a study of blood T cell repertoires in COVID-19. Sequenced by immunoSEQ multiplex PCR; TCRdb stores in-frame clones only, minus some. The sample includes about 110,000 clones, 70% to 90% seen only once; the top ten take around 6.5%. The sample comprised peripheral blood. The source of these receptors is a man in his fifties with active or convalescent COVID-19.

The V gene is TRBV5-1, the J gene TRBJ2-7; 14 bases are a match to TRBD2. V shed 4 bases, J shed 3 bases, and the junction held 9 bases outside the gene matches. The CDR3 consists of 17 residues. Germline V gene lookup returns CDR1 SGHRS and CDR2 YFSETQ. CDR3 nucleotide sequence: TGCGCCAGCAGCCCTACAGGACTAGCGGGAGGAAACTACGAGCAGTACTTC. Translating gives CASSPTGLAGGNYEQYF.

The chain uses TRBV7-2 and TRBJ1-5; TRBD1 agrees at 9 bases. With 5 bases clipped from V and 6 bases from J, the junction kept 5 bases outside the gene matches. CDR3 length: 14 amino acids. Germline CDR1 SGHTA, CDR2 FQGNSA. The CDR3 sequence: CASSLPGQGQPQHF. The CDR3 DNA is TGTGCCAGCAGCCTACCGGGACAGGGTCAGCCCCAGCATTTT.

This rearrangement joins TRBV5-1 to TRBJ1-1; the D is unclear. This CDR3 has 14 residues. The germline gives CDR1 SGHRS, CDR2 YFSETQ. V lost 2 bases and J 0 bases, leaving 8 bases between the germline ends. DNA of the CDR3: TGCGCCAGCAGCTTACAGCAGGTGAACACTGAAGCTTTCTTT. It translates to CASSLQQVNTEAFF.

The V and J genes are TRBV21-1 and TRBJ1-5. TRBV21-1 represents a pseudogene. This CDR3 is 15 amino acids long. Here the CDR3 reads CASSKGSYSNQPQHF. The CDR3 DNA sequence: TGTGCCAGCAGCAAAGGTTCCTATAGCAATCAGCCCCAGCATTTT.

The rearrangement links TRBV4-1 to TRBJ2-7; unclear D gene. CDR3 length: 16 amino acids. Per the germline V gene, CDR1 is MGHRA and CDR2 is YSYEKL. V was trimmed by 0 bases and J by 5 bases, leaving 17 bases between them. CDR3 nucleotides: TGCGCCAGCAGCCAAGATCGGGTGGTCCGGCGGCACGAGCAGTACTTC. Encoded protein: CASSQDRVVRRHEQYF.

The V call is TRBV27, the J call TRBJ2-4; 8 positions match TRBD1. The CDR3 is made up of 15 amino acids. CDR1 is MNHEY and CDR2 is SMNVEV in the germline V gene (reference sequence). With V trimmed by 6 bases and J by 9 bases, 13 bases remained unmatched. The chain's CDR3 is CASRESWTGSLIQYF. As DNA, the CDR3 is TGTGCCAGCAGAGAATCTTGGACAGGGAGTCTCATTCAGTACTTC.

V gene TRBV6-5 combines with J gene TRBJ2-7, with 8 bases lining up with TRBD1. Losses at the gene ends were 6 bases for V and 2 bases for J; bases not matched to a gene: 12. Germline-derived CDR1 and CDR2 are MNHEY and SVGAGI. This CDR3 has 16 residues. CDR3 amino acids: CASSYHRTGITYEQYF. DNA of the CDR3: TGTGCCAGCAGCTACCATCGGACAGGGATCACCTACGAGCAGTACTTC.

The chain has TRBV7-2 and TRBJ1-1; D is perhaps TRBD1 (5 bases). Trimming removed 5 bases at V and 4 bases at J, with 17 bases between. This CDR3 is 15 amino acids long. Germline V lookup: CDR1 SGHTA, CDR2 FQGNSA. The CDR3 coding sequence is TGTGCCAGCAGCCCCGGTCCCGGGGGTGGCACTGAAGCTTTCTTT. Translation: CASSPGPGGGTEAFF.

This clone has only a few counts. This sample also contains other DNA sequences that code for the same CDR3. J is TRBJ1-4 and V is TRBV2; TRBD1 agrees at 10 bases. CDR1 and CDR2 from the germline V gene are SNHLY and FYNNEI. The CDR3 sequence is 14 residues long. Germline trimming cut 3 bases from V and 8 bases from J; bases unmatched to any gene: 3. The CDR3 reads CASSEDRGREKLFF. CDR3 in DNA: TGTGCCAGCAGTGAGGACAGGGGGAGAGAAAAACTGTTTTTT.

This clone was recorded a few times. The chain combines TRBV3-1 (or the pseudogene TRBV3-2) with TRBJ1-6; D possibly corresponds to TRBD1 (5 bases). V shed 0 bases and J shed 7 bases, with 10 bases lying between them. The CDR3 runs to 15 residues. Germline values: CDR1 LGHDT, CDR2 YNNKEL (reference sequence). CDR3 in amino acids: CASSQDGAQNSPLHF. In nucleotides, the CDR3 is TGTGCCAGCAGCCAAGATGGGGCACAGAATTCACCCCTCCACTTT.

DNA for the CDR3: TGTGCCAGCAGCTCTAGCACAGATACGCAGTATTTT. This translates into CASSSSTDTQYF. This chain uses TRBV5-4 with TRBJ2-3; D not resolved. Germline loops: CDR1 SGHNT, CDR2 YYREEE (reference sequence). Trimming left V 3 bases short and J 0 bases short, with 2 bases between. The CDR3 consists of 12 residues. Based on the CDR3 plus reference TRBV5-4 and TRBJ2-3, the full variable domain is ETGVTQSPTHLIKTRGQQVTLRCSSQSGHNTVSWYQQALGQGPQFIFQYYREEENGRGNFPPRFSGLQFPNYSSELNVNALELDDSALYLCASSSSTDTQYFGPGTRLTVL.

The chain recombines TRBV3-1 (or the pseudogene TRBV3-2) with TRBJ1-2; 9 nucleotides agree with TRBD1. Germline loops: CDR1 LGHDT, CDR2 YNNKEL (reference sequence). This CDR3 region has 16 residues. V shed 2 bases and J 4 bases; nucleotides not matched to a gene: 8. The DNA of the CDR3 is TGTGCCAGCAGCCAAACCCGAACAGGGGGCGGCTATGGCTACACCTTC. It codes for CASSQTRTGGGYGYTF.

The chain couples TRBV6-1 to TRBJ1-6, with D unresolved. Trimming shortened V by 2 bases and J by 6 bases, and 14 bases separated the two germline ends. The CDR3 is 16 residues long. Germline V gives CDR1 MNHNS, CDR2 SASEGT. The chain's CDR3 is CASSEFTPRGNSPLHF. For the CDR3, the DNA is TGTGCCAGCAGTGAATTCACACCTCGGGGTAATTCACCCCTCCACTTT.

The V gene is TRBV29-1, the J gene TRBJ2-3; TRBD2 agrees at 10 bases. CDR3 length: 14 residues. The V gene's germline CDR1 is SQVTM and CDR2 ANQGSEA. The ends lost 7 bases at V and 1 base at J; junction bases unmatched: 5. CDR3 bases: TGCAGCGCGCTACTAGCGGGGCGCACAGATACGCAGTATTTT. This translates into CSALLAGRTDTQYF.

This chain uses TRBV6-2 or TRBV6-3 with TRBJ2-7; 8 bases map to TRBD1. The CDR3 runs 14 residues. The junction had 6 bases not matched to a gene; V was cut back by 4 bases and J by 4 bases. CDR1 is MNHEY and CDR2 is SVGEGT in the germline V gene. This CDR3 is CASSSGTGGYEQYF. The CDR3 coding sequence is TGTGCCAGCAGTTCCGGGACAGGAGGTTACGAGCAGTACTTC.

This clone was seen only a few times. The chain combines TRBV14 with TRBJ2-7; D perhaps matches TRBD1 (5 bases). The V end lost 0 bases, the J end lost 5 bases, and 14 bases lay between the germline ends. CDR1 and CDR2 (germline): SGHDN, FVKESK. The CDR3 has 15 residues. The CDR3 sequence: CASSQDLGPGHEQYF. The CDR3 DNA is TGTGCCAGCAGCCAAGACCTGGGGCCGGGCCACGAGCAGTACTTC.

The genes are TRBV5-4 and TRBJ2-7, with TRBD1 as a possible D gene (6 bases). The CDR3 contains 17 residues. V shed 3 bases and J shed 9 bases, with 28 bases lying between them. The germline gives CDR1 SGHNT, CDR2 YYREEE (reference sequence). The CDR3 loop is CASSSIWTERVFQGQYF. The CDR3 DNA follows: TGTGCCAGCAGCTCCATTTGGACAGAACGGGTGTTTCAAGGGCAGTACTTC.

The chain is built from TRBV5-5 and TRBJ2-7, with a possible D match to TRBD2 (11 bases). The CDR3 spans 19 residues. The germline V gene encodes CDR1 SGHKS and CDR2 YYEKEE (reference sequence). Trimming pared 4 bases from V and 10 bases from J, leaving 36 bases between. CDR3 amino acids: CASSLGPGQGFGTSGPQYF. CDR3 nucleotide sequence: TGTGCCAGCAGCCTTGGTCCGGGACAGGGGTTCGGGACTAGCGGCCCTCAGTACTTC. Using reference TRBV5-5 and TRBJ2-7 for the parts outside the CDR3, the full variable domain is DAGVTQSPTHLIKTRGQQVTLRCSPISGHKSVSWYQQVLGQGPQFIFQYYEKEERGRGNFPDRFSARQFPNYSSELNVNALLLGDSALYLCASSLGPGQGFGTSGPQYFGPGTRLTVT.